The 2 T cell receptor beta chains reported below all come from one sample, sequenced in a study of shared clonotypes between healthy human individuals. TCRdb's copy holds only in-frame clones and misses some; the assay was immunoSEQ multiplex PCR. The sample shows over 2 million clones, 90% to 95% of them seen only once. The sample consisted of naive CD4+ T cells sorted from blood. The subset was: CD45RA+ positively selected. The receptors stem from a man aged 18 to 30 in good health.

This clone was recorded only once. The rearrangement joins TRBV6-1 to TRBJ1-5, with 7 bases that match TRBD1. The CDR3 is 16 residues long. Germline V lookup: CDR1 MNHNS, CDR2 SASEGT. With 5 bases clipped from V and 1 base from J, the junction kept 8 bases outside the gene matches. In nucleotides, the CDR3 is TGTGCCAGCAGTCAAGATGACAGGGTGAGCAATCAGCCCCAGCATTTT. This translates into CASSQDDRVSNQPQHF.

Only one count was recorded for this clone. The DNA for the CDR3 is TGTGCCAGCATTACCTCAGGGGCCGGCAATCAGCCCCAGCATTTT. It is translated as CASITSGAGNQPQHF. V is TRBV28 and J is TRBJ1-5; D might be TRBD1 (6 bases). V lost 7 bases and J 2 bases, leaving 15 bases between the germline ends. Germline CDR1 is MDHEN and CDR2 is SYDVKM. This CDR3 comprises 15 residues.